Below are 19 T cell receptor beta chains sequenced from a single sample in a study of tumor-infiltrating lymphocytes in primary liver carcinoma. Investigators took RNA and DNA out together from approximately 22-30 mg of unsorted bulk tissue. cDNA specific to TCR beta was made from around 450 ng of total RNA, with a constant-region primer employed for priming. What produced the TCR beta libraries was three nested multiplex PCR rounds using slightly modified ARM-PCR. The opening two PCR rounds, ten to eleven cycles each, paired TRBV1-TRBV30 forward primers with a C-beta reverse primer. In TCRdb, the multiplex PCR reads were re-called with MiXCR into one record per CDR3 protein. This sample has 95,000 to 150,000 distinct CDR3 sequences; roughly three fifths occur once, and the top ten carry over 7%. The sample consisted of liver tumor tissue from sampling region 1. Indicated subset: tumor region T1, superior pole. The receptors derive from a woman aged 60 to 75 with primary liver carcinoma and hepatitis B virus infection.

As for this clonotype: Here the CDR3 omits its conserved ending phenylalanine or tryptophan, so a read error is the likely source. The J gene is TRBJ2-5, the V gene TRBV29-1; 8 nucleotides align to TRBD1. The CDR3 is made up of 14 amino acids. Germline CDR1 reads SQVTM; CDR2 reads ANQGSEA. Here the CDR3 reads CNVEVRGLGETQYL. The CDR3 DNA follows: TGCAACGTTGAGGTCAGGGGGCTGGGGGAGACCCAGTACCTC.

Details on this clonotype: The junction and the germline gene differ at one end; a read error may be behind it. This sequence joins TRBV11-3 and TRBJ2-7, with D hard to call. Germline values: CDR1 SGHNT, CDR2 YENEEA. This CDR3 contains 14 residues. DNA of the CDR3: TGTGTCAGCAGCAGACTCGGATATGGATACGAGCAGTACTTC. It is translated as CVSSRLGYGYEQYF.

The chain joins TRBV5-1 to TRBJ1-5; perhaps TRBD1 as D (5 bases). CDR1 and CDR2 from the germline V gene are SGHRS and YFSETQ. The V end was cut by 0 bases, the J end by 3 bases, with 10 bases between. This CDR3 is built from 15 residues. CDR3 coding DNA: TGCGCCAGCAGCTTGGTAGCGGGACCCAATCAGCCCCAGCATTTT. Translated: CASSLVAGPNQPQHF.

This clonotype was counted ten times or more. The DNA for the CDR3 is TGCAGCGTTGATTTTTCGAACTATGGCTACACCTTC. This codes for CSVDFSNYGYTF. This rearrangement joins TRBV29-1 to TRBJ1-2; D remains unclear. Germline assignment: CDR1 SQVTM and CDR2 ANQGSEA. Trimming removed 3 bases from V and 2 bases from J, with 7 bases in between. The CDR3 contains 12 residues.

Points on this clonotype: The junction departs from the called germline gene at one end, perhaps through a read error. The CDR3 spells CANSFGLGREDTEAFF. The CDR3 coding sequence is TGTGCCAACAGCTTCGGACTTGGGCGGGAGGACACTGAAGCGTTCTTT. The chain couples TRBV5-4 to TRBJ1-1; D may be TRBD1 (5 bases). The germline V gene encodes CDR1 SGHNT and CDR2 YYREEE (reference sequence). The CDR3 runs 16 residues.

This clonotype was picked up many times. This chain links TRBV2 with TRBJ1-1; D may be TRBD1 (5 bases). Germline CDR1 is SNHLY and CDR2 is FYNNEI. There are 14 residues in the CDR3. V gave up 4 bases and J gave up 4 bases, with 13 bases separating them. In DNA form, the CDR3 reads TGTGCCAGCAGTGTACTAAGTCAGGGCACTGAAGCTTTCTTT. Its translation: CASSVLSQGTEAFF.

This clonotype came up a few times. The gene calls are TRBV28 and TRBJ2-7, with 15 bases aligning to TRBD2. V trimming: 8 bases; J trimming: 7 bases; junction bases outside the gene matches: 21. Germline V gene lookup returns CDR1 MDHEN and CDR2 SYDVKM. This CDR3 has 19 residues. CDR3 in amino acids: CASSTPRTSGRARFREQYF. The CDR3 DNA is TGTGCCAGCTCTACCCCCCGGACTAGCGGGAGGGCCCGCTTTCGGGAGCAGTACTTC.

As concerns this clonotype: A read error may produce the germline difference seen at one junction end. The chain carries TRBV11-1 and TRBJ2-7; D gene ambiguous. CDR1 and CDR2 (germline): SGHAT, FQDESV (reference sequence). This CDR3 region has 15 residues. This CDR3 is CTSSWGGTRTYEQYF. CDR3 nucleotides: TGTACCAGCAGCTGGGGTGGAACGAGGACCTACGAGCAGTACTTC.

This clonotype occurred once. A junction end diverges from the germline sequence, so it may reflect a read error. The V gene is TRBV11-2, the J gene TRBJ2-4, with 9 positions matching TRBD1. Germline loops: CDR1 SGHAT, CDR2 FQNNGV. This CDR3 is 15 amino acids long. Written as DNA, the CDR3 is TGTGCCAGCAACCTACGGACAGGGGATATAAACATTCAGCACTTC. This encodes CASNLRTGDINIQHF.

This rearrangement joins TRBV11-2 to TRBJ2-1; D may match TRBD1 or TRBD2 (5 bases each). In germline, CDR1 is SGHAT, CDR2 FQNNGV. V was trimmed by 5 bases and J by 0 bases, leaving 14 bases between them. CDR3 length: 16 residues. In DNA form, the CDR3 reads TGTGCCAGCAGCCTCTGGGACCCGAGCTCCTACAATGAGCAGTTCTTC. Protein product: CASSLWDPSSYNEQFF.

Comments on this clonotype: Compared with germline, one end of the junction differs, possibly owing to a read error. Here the CDR3 reads CSARDQGQGLSYISPLHF. CDR3 DNA sequence: TGCAGTGCTAGAGATCAAGGACAGGGGCTTTCCTATATTTCACCCCTCCACTTT. This rearrangement joins TRBV20-1 to TRBJ1-6; TRBD1 matches 9 bases. Germline CDR1 reads DFQATT; CDR2 reads SNEGSKA (reference sequence). The CDR3 totals 18 residues.

The chain uses TRBV5-1 and TRBJ2-2; the match to TRBD1 covers 7 bases. Trimming removed 5 bases from V and 3 bases from J; junction bases left unmatched: 7. The CDR3 spans 15 residues. Looked up from germline, CDR1 is SGHRS and CDR2 is YFSETQ. CDR3 sequence reads: CASRVSGGYTGELFF. The CDR3 DNA follows: TGCGCCAGCAGGGTTTCAGGGGGTTACACCGGGGAGCTGTTTTTT. The variable domain in full, with the rest retrieved from reference TRBV5-1 and TRBJ2-2, is KAGVTQTPRYLIKTRGQQVTLSCSPISGHRSVSWYQQTPGQGLQFLFEYFSETQRNKGNFPGRFSGRQFSNSRSEMNVSTLELGDSALYLCASRVSGGYTGELFFGEGSRLTVL.

This chain joins TRBV11-3 and TRBJ1-2; 7 bases match TRBD1. The CDR3 has 15 amino acids. Germline V gene sequence: CDR1 SGHNT, CDR2 YENEEA. Trimming cost V 6 bases and J 4 bases; bases outside gene matches: 11. This CDR3 reads CASSQRPDRRYGYTF. CDR3 DNA sequence: TGTGCCAGCAGTCAACGACCGGACAGGCGCTATGGCTACACCTTC. The full variable domain, rest sourced from reference TRBV11-3 and TRBJ1-2, is EAGVVQSPRYKIIEKKQPVAFWCNPISGHNTLYWYLQNLGQGPELLIRYENEEAVDDSQLPKDRFSAERLKGVDSTLKIQPAELGDSAVYLCASSQRPDRRYGYTFGSGTRLTVV.

Note on this clonotype: A read error is likely, as this CDR3 ends without the conserved phenylalanine or tryptophan. V gene TRBV4-1 combines with J gene TRBJ1-2; possible D gene TRBD1, 6 bases. CDR1 and CDR2 (germline): MGHRA, YSYEKL. V lost 3 bases to trimming and J lost 4 bases, with 15 bases between them. The CDR3 length is 15 residues. The CDR3 nucleotides are TGCGCCAGCAGCCACGGAATGCAGGGGCTCTATGGCTACACCCTC. It specifies CASSHGMQGLYGYTL.

A word on this clonotype: A much larger clone lies a single base off, so this may be a read error. The chain is built from TRBV6-1 and TRBJ1-3; D perhaps matches TRBD1 (5 bases). Germline CDR1 reads MNHNS; CDR2 reads SASEGT. CDR3 length equals 16 residues. The CDR3 bases are TGTACCAGCACTTACCGCAGGACTGATAAAGGGGACACCATATATTTT. Protein: CTSTYRRTDKGDTIYF.

For this clonotype: A read error may explain this, as a much larger clone is one base away. The V gene is TRBV6-2 or TRBV6-3, the J gene TRBJ1-5; 12 nucleotides match TRBD1. Germline V gene data show CDR1 as MNHEY and CDR2 as SVGEGT. This CDR3 comprises 13 residues. The CDR3 nucleotides are TGTACCAGCAGACCAGGGACAGGGGGCAGCCAGCATTTT. Translation: CTSRPGTGGSQHF.

This clonotype was counted only a few times. It may be a read error: a sequence one base away is much more abundant. This rearrangement joins TRBV10-2 to TRBJ2-3; D perhaps matches TRBD2 (5 bases). V lost 7 bases, J lost 6 bases, and 17 bases lay in between. The CDR3 runs to 14 residues. Germline V gene lookup returns CDR1 WSHSY and CDR2 SAAADI. As DNA, the CDR3 is TGCGCCAGCAATGCTGAGCGGCTTACGGATACGCAGTATTTT. This gives the protein CASNAERLTDTQYF.

As regards this clonotype: This may be a read error, as it is one base from a much larger clone. The rearrangement uses TRBV12-3 or TRBV12-4 and TRBJ2-7, with D possibly TRBD1 on 6 matching bases. Trimming cost V 2 bases and J 7 bases, with 12 bases left between them. The CDR3 sequence is 13 residues long. The chain's CDR3 is CASSLLGAGEQYF. The DNA for the CDR3 is TGTGCCAGCAGTTTATTGGGGGCTGGTGAGCAGTACTTC.

Comments on this clonotype: This may be a read error: a much more frequent sequence differs by one nucleotide. This chain uses TRBV10-1 with TRBJ2-5, with D tentatively TRBD1 (5 bases). The CDR3 totals 13 residues. Germline V gene data show CDR1 as WNHNN and CDR2 as SYGVQD (reference sequence). V gave up 4 bases and J gave up 2 bases, with 8 bases separating them. CDR3 loop: CASSATVQETQYF. In DNA form, the CDR3 reads TGCGCCAGCAGTGCGACAGTACAAGAGACCCAGTACTTC.